Below are 10 T cell receptor beta chains sequenced from a single sample in a study of cytomegalovirus exposure and HLA in healthy donors. PCR primers comprised 60 Vbeta and 13 Jbeta primers. Here immunoSEQ multiplex PCR was the method, and the copy in TCRdb shows in-frame clones only, minus some. The sample records about 180,000 clones, more than 65% being singletons. The sample taken for sequencing was PBMCs. The receptors derive from a young man in good health and CMV-seronegative.

This clone was seen a handful of times. The genes are TRBV28 and TRBJ2-7; 9 bases fit TRBD1. Unmatched junction bases numbered 7, after V lost 6 bases and J lost 4 bases. The CDR3 extends over 14 amino acids. Germline CDR1 MDHEN, CDR2 SYDVKM. The CDR3 loop reads CASRPGTGQYEQYF. CDR3 nucleotide sequence: TGTGCCAGCAGGCCGGGGACAGGGCAGTACGAGCAGTACTTC.

This clone was counted only a few times. The rearrangement uses TRBV19 and TRBJ2-1; 9 bases align to TRBD1. Germline V gene lookup returns CDR1 LNHDA and CDR2 SQIVND (reference sequence). J lost 3 bases, V lost 5 bases, and 2 bases had no gene match. This CDR3 comprises 14 residues. The CDR3 reads CASSGTGNYNEQFF. CDR3 sequence (DNA): TGTGCCAGTAGTGGGACAGGGAACTACAATGAGCAGTTCTTC.

V and J are TRBV4-1 and TRBJ2-3, with 9 nucleotides matching TRBD1. Per germline, CDR1 MGHRA and CDR2 YSYEKL. The CDR3 loop spans 18 amino acids. V dropped 5 bases and J dropped 2; count of bases not matched to a gene: 14. The CDR3 coding sequence is TGCGCCAGCAGCTTACAGCAAACCGGGACAGGGAACACAGATACGCAGTATTTT. As protein: CASSLQQTGTGNTDTQYF.

This clone was detected only a few times. This chain connects TRBV6-5 to TRBJ2-7; 8 nucleotides line up with TRBD2. The CDR3 totals 15 residues. Per the germline V gene, CDR1 is MNHEY and CDR2 is SVGAGI. V lost 6 bases, J lost 3 bases, and 10 bases stayed unmatched. CDR3 DNA sequence: TGTGCCAGCAGCCCTTTGGGGAGCGGGAGCTACGAGCAGTACTTC. Protein product: CASSPLGSGSYEQYF.

The chain combines TRBV4-1 with TRBJ2-5; 7 bases align to TRBD1. The CDR3 contains 14 residues. CDR1 MGHRA and CDR2 YSYEKL come from the germline V gene. Trimming removed 1 base from V and 4 bases from J; junction bases left unmatched: 3. The CDR3 DNA sequence: TGCGCCAGCAGCCAAGTGGACAGGCCAGAGACCCAGTACTTC. This encodes CASSQVDRPETQYF.

The chain combines TRBV10-1 with TRBJ1-3; D unclear. This CDR3 is built from 14 residues. Germline V gene data show CDR1 as WNHNN and CDR2 as SYGVQD (reference sequence). The V end lost 3 bases, the J end lost 0 bases, and 6 bases lay between the germline ends. The CDR3 sequence: CASSESLSGNTIYF. CDR3 coding DNA: TGCGCCAGCAGTGAATCCCTCTCTGGAAACACCATATATTTT.

Of note for this clone: At one of its ends the junction is not consistent with the germline gene, which may arise from a read error. The CDR3 region is CASSYANSYRPYEQHF. The CDR3 bases are TGTGCCAGCAGTTACGCAAACAGCTACCGTCCTTACGAGCAGCACTTC. V gene TRBV6-5 combines with J gene TRBJ2-7; D uncertain. Germline-derived CDR1 and CDR2 are MNHEY and SVGAGI. The CDR3 consists of 16 residues.

The genes are TRBV10-3 and TRBJ2-7, with D maybe TRBD2 (6 bases). The CDR3 loop spans 14 amino acids. Trimming took 7 bases from V and 2 from J, leaving 15 bases between them. Germline assignment: CDR1 ENHRY and CDR2 SYGVKD. DNA for the CDR3: TGTGCCATCAACGCGGCGGGATCAGCCTACGAGCAGTACTTC. Its translation is CAINAAGSAYEQYF.

V usage is TRBV30 and J usage is TRBJ1-1, with 12 bases that match TRBD1. Germline-derived CDR1 and CDR2 are GTSNPN and SVGIG (reference sequence). CDR3 length: 15 amino acids. V lost 1 base to trimming and J lost 5 bases; unmatched junction nucleotides: 5. In nucleotides, the CDR3 is TGTGCCTGGAGTGCCGTGGGACAGGGGGCTACTGAAGCTTTCTTT. This sequence encodes CAWSAVGQGATEAFF. Using reference TRBV30 and TRBJ1-1 for the parts outside the CDR3, the full variable domain is SQTIHQWPATLVQPVGSPLSLECTVEGTSNPNLYWYRQAAGRGLQLLFYSVGIGQISSEVPQNLSASRPQDRQFILSSKKLLLSDSGFYLCAWSAVGQGATEAFFGQGTRLTVV.

The rearrangement uses TRBV5-1 and TRBJ1-5; D possibly corresponds to TRBD1 (5 bases). V shed 4 bases and J shed 5 bases, with 10 bases lying between them. This CDR3 has 13 amino acids. Germline loops: CDR1 SGHRS, CDR2 YFSETQ. In DNA form, the CDR3 reads TGCGCCAGCAGCCGGGAGACAGATCAGCCCCAGCATTTT. It encodes CASSRETDQPQHF.